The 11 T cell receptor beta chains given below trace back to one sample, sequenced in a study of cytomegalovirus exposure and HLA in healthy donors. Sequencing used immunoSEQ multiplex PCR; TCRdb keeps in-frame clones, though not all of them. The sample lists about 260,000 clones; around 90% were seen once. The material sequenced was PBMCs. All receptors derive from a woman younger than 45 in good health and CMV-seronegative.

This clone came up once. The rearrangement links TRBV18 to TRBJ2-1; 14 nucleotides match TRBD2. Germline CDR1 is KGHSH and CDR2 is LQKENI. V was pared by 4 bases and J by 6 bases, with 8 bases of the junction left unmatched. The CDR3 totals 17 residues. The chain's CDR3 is CASSLPLTSGRGNEQFF. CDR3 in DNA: TGTGCCAGCTCACTACCCCTGACTAGCGGGAGGGGCAATGAGCAGTTCTTC.

Written as DNA, the CDR3 is TGCGCCAGCAGCTCGTCTAGGACCCCCACCGGGGAGCTGTTTTTT. Its translation is CASSSSRTPTGELFF. The chain recombines TRBV5-1 with TRBJ2-2; D is unresolved. The CDR3 consists of 15 residues. CDR1 SGHRS and CDR2 YFSETQ come from the germline V gene. V shed 3 bases and J shed 4 bases, with 13 bases lying between them.

CDR3 amino acids: CATSPSRITGELFF. CDR3 nucleotides: TGTGCCACCAGTCCCTCCCGAATCACCGGGGAGCTGTTTTTT. V is TRBV15 and J is TRBJ2-2, with unresolved D. CDR1 is LNHNV and CDR2 is YYDKDF in the germline V gene (reference sequence). Trimming removed 6 bases at V and 4 bases at J, with 12 bases between. The CDR3 is 14 amino acids.

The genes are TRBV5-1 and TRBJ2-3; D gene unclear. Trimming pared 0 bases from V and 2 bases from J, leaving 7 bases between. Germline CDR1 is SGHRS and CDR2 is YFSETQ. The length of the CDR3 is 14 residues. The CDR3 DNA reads TGCGCCAGCAGCTTGGAGGTTCCCACAGATACGCAGTATTTT. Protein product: CASSLEVPTDTQYF.

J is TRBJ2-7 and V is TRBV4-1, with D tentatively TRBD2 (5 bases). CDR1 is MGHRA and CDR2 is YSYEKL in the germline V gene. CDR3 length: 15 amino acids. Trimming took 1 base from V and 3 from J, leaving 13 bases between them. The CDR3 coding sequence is TGCGCCAGCAGCCAAGCCCCCGGGATCAGCTACGAGCAGTACTTC. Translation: CASSQAPGISYEQYF.

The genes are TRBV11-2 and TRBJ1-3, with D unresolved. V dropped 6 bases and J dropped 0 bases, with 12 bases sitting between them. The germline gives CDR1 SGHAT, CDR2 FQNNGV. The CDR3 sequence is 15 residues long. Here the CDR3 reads CASSLPDGSGNTIYF. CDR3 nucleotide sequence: TGTGCCAGCAGTCTACCGGACGGCTCTGGAAACACCATATATTTT.

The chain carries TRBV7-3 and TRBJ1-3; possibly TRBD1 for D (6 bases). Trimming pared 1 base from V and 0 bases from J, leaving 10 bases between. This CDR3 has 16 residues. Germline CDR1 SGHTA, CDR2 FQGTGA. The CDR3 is CASSLRGGYSGNTIYF. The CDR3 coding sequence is TGTGCCAGCAGCTTAAGAGGGGGATACTCTGGAAACACCATATATTTT.

CDR3: CASSEPGLYEQYF. The CDR3 bases are TGTGCCAGCAGTGAACCCGGGCTCTACGAGCAGTACTTC. This chain joins TRBV6-1 and TRBJ2-7; no firm D call. Germline CDR1 MNHNS, CDR2 SASEGT. V was clipped by 2 bases and J by 3 bases, with 8 bases between them. The CDR3 runs to 13 residues.

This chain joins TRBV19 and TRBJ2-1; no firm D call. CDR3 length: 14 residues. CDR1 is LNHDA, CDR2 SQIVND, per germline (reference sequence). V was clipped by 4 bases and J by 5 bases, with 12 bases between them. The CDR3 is CASSNIPAHNEQFF. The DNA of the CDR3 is TGTGCCAGTAGTAATATTCCCGCACACAATGAGCAGTTCTTC.

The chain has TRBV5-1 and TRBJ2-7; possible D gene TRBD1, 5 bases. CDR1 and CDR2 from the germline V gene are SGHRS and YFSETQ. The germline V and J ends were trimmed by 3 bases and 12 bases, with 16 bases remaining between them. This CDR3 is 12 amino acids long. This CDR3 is CASSYTQGIRYF. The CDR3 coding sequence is TGCGCCAGCAGCTACACCCAGGGAATTCGGTACTTC.

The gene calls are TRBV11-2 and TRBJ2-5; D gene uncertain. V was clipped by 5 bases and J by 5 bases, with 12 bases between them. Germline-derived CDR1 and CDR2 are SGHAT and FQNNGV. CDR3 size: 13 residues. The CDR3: CASSPDRSETQYF. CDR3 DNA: TGTGCCAGCAGCCCTGACCGGTCGGAGACCCAGTACTTC.